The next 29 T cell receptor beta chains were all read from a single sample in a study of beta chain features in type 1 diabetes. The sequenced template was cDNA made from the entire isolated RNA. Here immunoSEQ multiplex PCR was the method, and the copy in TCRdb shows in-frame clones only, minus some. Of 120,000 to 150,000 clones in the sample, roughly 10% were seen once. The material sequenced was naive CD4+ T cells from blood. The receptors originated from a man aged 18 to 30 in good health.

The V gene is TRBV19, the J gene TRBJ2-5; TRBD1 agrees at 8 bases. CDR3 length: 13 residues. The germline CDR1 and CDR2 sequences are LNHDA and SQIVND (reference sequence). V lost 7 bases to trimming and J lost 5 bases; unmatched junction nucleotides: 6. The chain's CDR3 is CASTDRGRETQYF. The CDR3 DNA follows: TGTGCCAGTACCGACAGGGGACGGGAGACCCAGTACTTC.

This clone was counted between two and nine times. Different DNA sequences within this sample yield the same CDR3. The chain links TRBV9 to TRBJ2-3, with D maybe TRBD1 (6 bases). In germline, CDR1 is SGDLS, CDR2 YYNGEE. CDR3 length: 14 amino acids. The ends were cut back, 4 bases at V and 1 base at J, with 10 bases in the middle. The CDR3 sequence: CASSPRTGTDTQYF. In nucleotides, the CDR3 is TGTGCCAGCAGCCCTCGGACAGGCACAGATACGCAGTATTTT.

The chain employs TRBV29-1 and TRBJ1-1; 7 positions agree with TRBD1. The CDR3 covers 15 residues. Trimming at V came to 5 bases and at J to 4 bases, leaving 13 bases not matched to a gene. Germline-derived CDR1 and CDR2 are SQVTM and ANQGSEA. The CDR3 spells CSVRTGPTFSTEAFF. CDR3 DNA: TGCAGCGTTCGGACAGGTCCGACATTTAGCACTGAAGCTTTCTTT.

CDR3 sequence (DNA): TGTGCCACCAGCACTCGGACAGGGGGTTCCTACAATGAGCAGTTCTTC. This sequence encodes CATSTRTGGSYNEQFF. The chain is built from TRBV15 and TRBJ2-1; 10 nucleotides align to TRBD1. CDR1 is LNHNV, CDR2 YYDKDF, per germline (reference sequence). The CDR3 has 16 amino acids. Trimming removed 4 bases from V and 1 base from J; junction bases left unmatched: 4.

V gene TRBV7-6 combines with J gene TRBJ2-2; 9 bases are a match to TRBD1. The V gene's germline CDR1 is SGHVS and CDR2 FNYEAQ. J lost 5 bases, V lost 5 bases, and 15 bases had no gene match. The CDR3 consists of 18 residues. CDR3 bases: TGTGCCAGCAGCCTAACGATAAAACAGGGGGCACGGACCGGGGAGCTGTTTTTT. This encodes CASSLTIKQGARTGELFF.

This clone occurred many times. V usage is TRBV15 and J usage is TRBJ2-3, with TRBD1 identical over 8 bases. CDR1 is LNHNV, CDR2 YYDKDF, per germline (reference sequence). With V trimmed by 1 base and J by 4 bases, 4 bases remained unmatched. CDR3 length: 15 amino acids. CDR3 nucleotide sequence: TGTGCCACCAGCAGAGCTCCGACAGGGGCAGATACGCAGTATTTT. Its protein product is CATSRAPTGADTQYF.

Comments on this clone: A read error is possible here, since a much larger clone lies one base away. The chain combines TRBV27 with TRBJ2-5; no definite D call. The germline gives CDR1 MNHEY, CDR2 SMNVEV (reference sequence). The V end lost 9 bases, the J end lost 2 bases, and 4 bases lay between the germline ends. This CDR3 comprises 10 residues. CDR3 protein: CARSQETQYF. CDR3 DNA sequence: TGTGCCAGGTCTCAAGAGACCCAGTACTTC.

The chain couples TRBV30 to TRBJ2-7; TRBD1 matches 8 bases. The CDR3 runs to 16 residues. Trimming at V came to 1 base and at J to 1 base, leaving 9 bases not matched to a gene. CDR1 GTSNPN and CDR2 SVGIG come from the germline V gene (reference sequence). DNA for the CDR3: TGTGCCTGGAGTGCCCCCATGACAGGGGTATCCTACGAGCAGTACTTC. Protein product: CAWSAPMTGVSYEQYF.

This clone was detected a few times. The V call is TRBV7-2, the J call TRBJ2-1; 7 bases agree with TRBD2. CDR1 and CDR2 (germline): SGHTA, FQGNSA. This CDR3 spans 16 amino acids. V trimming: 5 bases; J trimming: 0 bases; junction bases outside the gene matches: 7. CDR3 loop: CASSEDGGGSYNEQFF. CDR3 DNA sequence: TGTGCCAGCAGCGAAGATGGCGGGGGCTCCTACAATGAGCAGTTCTTC.

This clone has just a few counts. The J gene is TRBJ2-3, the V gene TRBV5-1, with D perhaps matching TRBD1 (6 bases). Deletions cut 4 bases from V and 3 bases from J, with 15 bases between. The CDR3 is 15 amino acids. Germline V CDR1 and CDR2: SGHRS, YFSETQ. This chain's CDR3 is CASSTLQGSTDTQYF. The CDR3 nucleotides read TGCGCCAGCAGCACCTTACAGGGATCGACAGATACGCAGTATTTT.

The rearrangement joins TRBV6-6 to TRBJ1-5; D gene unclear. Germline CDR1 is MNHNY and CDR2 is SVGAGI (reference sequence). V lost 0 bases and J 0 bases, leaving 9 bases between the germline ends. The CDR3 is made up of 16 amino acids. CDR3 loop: CASSYSGLYSNQPQHF. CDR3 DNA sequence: TGTGCCAGCAGTTACTCCGGACTGTATAGCAATCAGCCCCAGCATTTT.

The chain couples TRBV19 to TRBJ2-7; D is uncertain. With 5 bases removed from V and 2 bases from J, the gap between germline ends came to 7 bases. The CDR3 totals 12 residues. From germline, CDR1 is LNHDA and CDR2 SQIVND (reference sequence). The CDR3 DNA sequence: TGTGCCAGTAGTTTGAGTCCCTACGAGCAGTACTTC. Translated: CASSLSPYEQYF.

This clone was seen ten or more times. The CDR3 is CSVEGGRGDTF. CDR3 coding DNA: TGCAGCGTTGAAGGCGGCAGGGGAGACACCTTC. The V and J genes are TRBV29-1 and TRBJ1-2; TRBD1 is a possible D gene (6 bases). The V gene lost 1 base and the J gene lost 12 bases, with 12 bases spanning the gap. Germline V gene data show CDR1 as SQVTM and CDR2 as ANQGSEA. This CDR3 spans 11 amino acids.

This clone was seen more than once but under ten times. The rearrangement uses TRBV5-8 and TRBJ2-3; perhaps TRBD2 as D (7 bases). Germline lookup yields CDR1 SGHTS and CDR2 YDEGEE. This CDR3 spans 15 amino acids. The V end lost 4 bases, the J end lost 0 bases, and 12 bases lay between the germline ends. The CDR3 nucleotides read TGTGCCAGCAGCCCGGCGGGGGCGAGCACAGATACGCAGTATTTT. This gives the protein CASSPAGASTDTQYF.

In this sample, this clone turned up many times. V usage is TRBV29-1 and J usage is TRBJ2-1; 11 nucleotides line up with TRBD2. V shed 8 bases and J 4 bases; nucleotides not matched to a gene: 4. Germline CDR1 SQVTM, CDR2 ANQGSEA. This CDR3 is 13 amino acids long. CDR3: CSITSGGYNEQFF. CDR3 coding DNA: TGCAGCATCACTAGCGGGGGTTACAATGAGCAGTTCTTC.

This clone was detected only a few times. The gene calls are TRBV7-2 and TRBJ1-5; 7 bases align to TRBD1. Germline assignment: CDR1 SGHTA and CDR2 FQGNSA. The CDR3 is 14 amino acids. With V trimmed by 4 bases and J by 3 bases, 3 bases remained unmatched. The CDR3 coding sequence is TGTGCCAGCAGCTACACAGGGGACAATCAGCCCCAGCATTTT. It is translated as CASSYTGDNQPQHF.

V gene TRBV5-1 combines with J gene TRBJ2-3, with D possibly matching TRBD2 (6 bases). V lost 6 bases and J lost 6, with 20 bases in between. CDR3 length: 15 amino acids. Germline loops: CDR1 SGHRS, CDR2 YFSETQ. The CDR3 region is CASNNAGLPADTQYF. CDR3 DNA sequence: TGCGCCAGCAATAACGCGGGACTTCCTGCCGATACGCAGTATTTT.

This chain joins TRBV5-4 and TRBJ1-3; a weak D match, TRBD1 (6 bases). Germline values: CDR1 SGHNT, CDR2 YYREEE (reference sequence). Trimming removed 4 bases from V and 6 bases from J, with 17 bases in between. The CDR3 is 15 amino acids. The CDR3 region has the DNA TGTGCCAGCAGCAGCGGGGGCAGATCGGAAAACACCATATATTTT. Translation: CASSSGGRSENTIYF.

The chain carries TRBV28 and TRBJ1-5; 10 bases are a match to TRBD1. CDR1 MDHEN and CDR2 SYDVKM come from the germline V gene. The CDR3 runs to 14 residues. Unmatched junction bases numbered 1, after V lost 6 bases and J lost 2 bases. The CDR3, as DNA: TGTGCCAGCAGAGGACAGGGGGGCAATCAGCCCCAGCATTTT. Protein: CASRGQGGNQPQHF.

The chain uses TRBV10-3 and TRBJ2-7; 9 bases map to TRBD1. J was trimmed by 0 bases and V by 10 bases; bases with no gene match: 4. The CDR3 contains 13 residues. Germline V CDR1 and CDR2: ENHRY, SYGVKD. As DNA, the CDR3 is TGTGCCAGGCCGGGACAGGGCTCCTACGAGCAGTACTTC. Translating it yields CARPGQGSYEQYF.

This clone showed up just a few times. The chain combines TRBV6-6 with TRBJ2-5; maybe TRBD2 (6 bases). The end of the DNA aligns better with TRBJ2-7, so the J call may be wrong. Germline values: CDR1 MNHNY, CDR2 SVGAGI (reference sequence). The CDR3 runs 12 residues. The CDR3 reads CASNPGGDEQYF. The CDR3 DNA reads TGTGCCAGCAATCCCGGGGGTGACGAGCAGTACTTC.

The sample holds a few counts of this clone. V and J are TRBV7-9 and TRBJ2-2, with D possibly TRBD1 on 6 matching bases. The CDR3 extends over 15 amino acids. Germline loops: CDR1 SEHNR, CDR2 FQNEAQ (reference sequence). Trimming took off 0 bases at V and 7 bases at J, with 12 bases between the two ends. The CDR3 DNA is TGTGCCAGCAGCTTAGCCTATACAGGGTACGGGGAGCTGTTTTTT. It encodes CASSLAYTGYGELFF.

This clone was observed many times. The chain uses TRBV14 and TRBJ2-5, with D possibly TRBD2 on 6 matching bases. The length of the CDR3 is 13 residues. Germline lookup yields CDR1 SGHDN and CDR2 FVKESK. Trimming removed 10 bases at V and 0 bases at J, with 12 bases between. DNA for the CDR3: TGTGCCACGTCGCCGGGAGACCAAGAGACCCAGTACTTC. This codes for CATSPGDQETQYF.

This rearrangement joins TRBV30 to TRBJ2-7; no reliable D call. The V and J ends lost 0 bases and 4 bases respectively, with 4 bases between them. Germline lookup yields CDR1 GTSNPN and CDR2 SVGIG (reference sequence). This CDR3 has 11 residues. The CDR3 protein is CAWSVLYEQYF. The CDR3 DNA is TGTGCCTGGAGTGTACTGTACGAGCAGTACTTC.

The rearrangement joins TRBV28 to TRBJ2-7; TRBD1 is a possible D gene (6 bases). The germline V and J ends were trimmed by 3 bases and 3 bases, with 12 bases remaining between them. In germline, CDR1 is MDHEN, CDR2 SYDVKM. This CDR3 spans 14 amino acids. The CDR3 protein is CASSFGTNFYEQYF. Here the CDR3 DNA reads TGTGCCAGCAGTTTCGGGACAAACTTCTACGAGCAGTACTTC.

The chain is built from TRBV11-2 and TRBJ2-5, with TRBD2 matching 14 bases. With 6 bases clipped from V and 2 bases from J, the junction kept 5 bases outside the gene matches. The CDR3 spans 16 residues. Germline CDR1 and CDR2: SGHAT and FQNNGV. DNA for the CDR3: TGTGCCAGCAGAGGACTAGCGGGGGGACGACAAGAGACCCAGTACTTC. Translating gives CASRGLAGGRQETQYF.

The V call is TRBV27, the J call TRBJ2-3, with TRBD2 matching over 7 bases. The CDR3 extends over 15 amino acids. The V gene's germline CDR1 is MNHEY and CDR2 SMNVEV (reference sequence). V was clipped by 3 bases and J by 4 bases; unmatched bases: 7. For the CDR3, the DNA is TGTGCCAGCAGTTTGAGGGGCGGGAGTTCAGATACGCAGTATTTT. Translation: CASSLRGGSSDTQYF.

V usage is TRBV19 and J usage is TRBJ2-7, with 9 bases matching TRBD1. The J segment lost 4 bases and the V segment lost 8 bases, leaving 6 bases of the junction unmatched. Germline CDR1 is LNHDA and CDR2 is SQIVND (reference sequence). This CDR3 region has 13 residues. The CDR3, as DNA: TGTGCCAGTTGTTCGACAGGGGGATACGAGCAGTACTTC. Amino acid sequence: CASCSTGGYEQYF.

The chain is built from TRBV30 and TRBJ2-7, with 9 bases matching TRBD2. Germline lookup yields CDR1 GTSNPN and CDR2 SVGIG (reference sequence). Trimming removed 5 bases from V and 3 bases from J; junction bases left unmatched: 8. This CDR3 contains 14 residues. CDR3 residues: CAWASGEKDYEQYF. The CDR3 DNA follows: TGTGCCTGGGCTAGCGGGGAAAAAGACTACGAGCAGTACTTC.